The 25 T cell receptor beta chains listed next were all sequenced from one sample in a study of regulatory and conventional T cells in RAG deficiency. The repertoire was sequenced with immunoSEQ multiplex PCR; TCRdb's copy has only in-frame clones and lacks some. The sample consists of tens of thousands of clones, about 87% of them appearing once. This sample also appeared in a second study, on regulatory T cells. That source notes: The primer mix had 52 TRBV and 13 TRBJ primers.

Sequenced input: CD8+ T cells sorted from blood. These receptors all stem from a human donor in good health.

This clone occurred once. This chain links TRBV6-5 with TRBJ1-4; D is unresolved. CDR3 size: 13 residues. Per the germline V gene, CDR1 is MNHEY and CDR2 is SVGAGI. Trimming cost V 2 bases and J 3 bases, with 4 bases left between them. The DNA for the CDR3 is TGTGCCAGCAGTTACGTTCCTAATGAAAAACTGTTTTTT. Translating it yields CASSYVPNEKLFF.

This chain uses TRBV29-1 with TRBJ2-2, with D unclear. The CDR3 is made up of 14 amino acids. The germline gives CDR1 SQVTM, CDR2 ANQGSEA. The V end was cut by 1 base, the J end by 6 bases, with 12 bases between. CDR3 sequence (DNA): TGCAGCGTTGAAGCGGGTCAAAGGCCCGGGGAGCTGTTTTTT. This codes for CSVEAGQRPGELFF.

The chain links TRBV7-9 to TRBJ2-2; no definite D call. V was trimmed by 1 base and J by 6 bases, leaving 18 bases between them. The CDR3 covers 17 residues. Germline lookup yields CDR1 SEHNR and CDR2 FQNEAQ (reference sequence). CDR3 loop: CASSLDIQDFIAGELFF. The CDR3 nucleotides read TGTGCCAGCAGCTTAGACATCCAAGATTTTATCGCCGGGGAGCTGTTTTTT.

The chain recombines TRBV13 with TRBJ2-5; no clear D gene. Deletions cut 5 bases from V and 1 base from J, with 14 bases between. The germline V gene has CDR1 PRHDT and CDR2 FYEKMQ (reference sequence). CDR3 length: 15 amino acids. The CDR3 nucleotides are TGTGCCAGCAGCCCGAGCTCGAGCTCCCAAGAGACCCAGTACTTC. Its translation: CASSPSSSSQETQYF. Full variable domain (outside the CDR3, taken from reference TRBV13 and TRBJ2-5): AAGVIQSPRHLIKEKRETATLKCYPIPRHDTVYWYQQGPGQDPQFLISFYEKMQSDKGSIPDRFSAQQFSDYHSELNMSSLELGDSALYFCASSPSSSSQETQYFGPGTRLLVL.

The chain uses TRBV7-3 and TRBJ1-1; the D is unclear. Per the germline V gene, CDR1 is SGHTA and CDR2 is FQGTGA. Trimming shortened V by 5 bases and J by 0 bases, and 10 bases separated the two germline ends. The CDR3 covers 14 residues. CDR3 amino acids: CASSPSGVNTEAFF. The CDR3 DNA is TGTGCCAGCAGCCCCTCGGGAGTGAACACTGAAGCTTTCTTT.

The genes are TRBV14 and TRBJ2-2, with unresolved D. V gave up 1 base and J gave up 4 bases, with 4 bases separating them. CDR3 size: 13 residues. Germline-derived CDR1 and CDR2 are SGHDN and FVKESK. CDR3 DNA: TGTGCCAGCAGCCAAGGGTCCACCGGGGAGCTGTTTTTT. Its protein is CASSQGSTGELFF.

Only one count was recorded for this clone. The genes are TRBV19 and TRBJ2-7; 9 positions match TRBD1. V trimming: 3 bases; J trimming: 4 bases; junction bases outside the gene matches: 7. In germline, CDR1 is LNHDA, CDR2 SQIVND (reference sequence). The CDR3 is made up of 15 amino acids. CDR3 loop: CASSIYRGQGYEQYF. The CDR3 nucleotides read TGTGCCAGTAGTATTTACCGAGGACAGGGGTACGAGCAGTACTTC.

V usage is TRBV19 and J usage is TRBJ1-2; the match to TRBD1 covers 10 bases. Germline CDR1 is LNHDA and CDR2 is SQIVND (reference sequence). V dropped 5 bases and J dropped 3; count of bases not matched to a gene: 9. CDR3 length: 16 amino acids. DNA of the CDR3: TGTGCCAGTAGTTCCAGGGACAGGGGAGAGGACTATGGCTACACCTTC. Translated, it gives CASSSRDRGEDYGYTF.

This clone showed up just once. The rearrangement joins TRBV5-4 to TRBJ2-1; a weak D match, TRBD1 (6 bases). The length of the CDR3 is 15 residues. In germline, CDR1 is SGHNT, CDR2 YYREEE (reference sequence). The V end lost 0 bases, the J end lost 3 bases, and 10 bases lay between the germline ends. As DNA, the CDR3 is TGTGCCAGCAGCTTGGACAGGGTAAACTACAATGAGCAGTTCTTC. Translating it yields CASSLDRVNYNEQFF.

The CDR3 protein is CASSSSGTGHGYTF. In DNA form, the CDR3 reads TGTGCCAGCAGCTCCTCCGGGACAGGGCATGGCTACACCTTC. J is TRBJ1-2 and V is TRBV7-9; 9 nucleotides agree with TRBD1. With V trimmed by 4 bases and J by 6 bases, 6 bases remained unmatched. CDR3 length equals 14 residues. Germline V CDR1 and CDR2: SEHNR, FQNEAQ (reference sequence).

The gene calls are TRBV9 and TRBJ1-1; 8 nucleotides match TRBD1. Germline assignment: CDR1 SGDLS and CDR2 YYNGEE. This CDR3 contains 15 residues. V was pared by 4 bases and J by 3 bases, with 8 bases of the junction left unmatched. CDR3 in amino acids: CASSPLDRVDTEAFF. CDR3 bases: TGTGCCAGCAGCCCCTTGGACAGGGTGGACACTGAAGCTTTCTTT.

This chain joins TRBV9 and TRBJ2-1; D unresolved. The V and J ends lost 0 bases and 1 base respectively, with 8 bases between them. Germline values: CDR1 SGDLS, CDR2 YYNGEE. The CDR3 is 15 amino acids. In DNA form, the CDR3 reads TGTGCCAGCAGCGTAGGGGTAGGATCCTACAATGAGCAGTTCTTC. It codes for CASSVGVGSYNEQFF.

The CDR3 reads CASSIWGASNQPQHF. Here the CDR3 DNA reads TGTGCCAGTAGTATATGGGGAGCCAGCAATCAGCCCCAGCATTTT. This sequence joins TRBV19 and TRBJ1-5, with D hard to call. The germline V gene encodes CDR1 LNHDA and CDR2 SQIVND (reference sequence). The CDR3 spans 15 residues. The V gene lost 2 bases and the J gene lost 1 base, with 9 bases spanning the gap.

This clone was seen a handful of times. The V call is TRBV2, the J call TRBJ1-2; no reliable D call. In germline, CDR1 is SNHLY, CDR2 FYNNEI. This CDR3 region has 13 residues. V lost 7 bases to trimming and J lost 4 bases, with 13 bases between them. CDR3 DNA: TGTGCCAGCAACCGGGTACTCGGCTATGGCTACACCTTC. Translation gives CASNRVLGYGYTF.

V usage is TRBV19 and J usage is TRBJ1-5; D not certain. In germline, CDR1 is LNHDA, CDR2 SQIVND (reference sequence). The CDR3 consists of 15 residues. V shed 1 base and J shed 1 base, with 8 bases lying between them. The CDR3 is CASSIGVASNQPQHF. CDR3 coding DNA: TGTGCCAGTAGTATAGGAGTAGCCAGCAATCAGCCCCAGCATTTT.

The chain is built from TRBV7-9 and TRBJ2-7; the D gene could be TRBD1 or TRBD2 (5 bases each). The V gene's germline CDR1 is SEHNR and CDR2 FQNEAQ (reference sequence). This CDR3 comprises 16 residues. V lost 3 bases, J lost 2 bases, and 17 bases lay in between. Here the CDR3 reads CASSFLGDALPYEQYF. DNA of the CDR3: TGTGCCAGCAGCTTCCTTGGGGACGCTCTGCCCTACGAGCAGTACTTC.

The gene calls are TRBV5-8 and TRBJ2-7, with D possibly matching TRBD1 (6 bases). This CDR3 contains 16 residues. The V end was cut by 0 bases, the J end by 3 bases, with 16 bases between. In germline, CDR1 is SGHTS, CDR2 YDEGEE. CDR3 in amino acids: CASSLALDSAGYEQYF. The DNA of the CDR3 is TGTGCCAGCAGCTTGGCTTTGGACAGCGCTGGCTACGAGCAGTACTTC.

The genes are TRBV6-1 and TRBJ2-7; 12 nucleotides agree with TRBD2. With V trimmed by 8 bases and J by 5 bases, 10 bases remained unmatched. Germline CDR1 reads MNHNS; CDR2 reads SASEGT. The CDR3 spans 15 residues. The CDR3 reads CASLPETSGGHEQYF. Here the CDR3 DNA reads TGTGCCAGCCTGCCCGAGACTAGCGGGGGTCACGAGCAGTACTTC.

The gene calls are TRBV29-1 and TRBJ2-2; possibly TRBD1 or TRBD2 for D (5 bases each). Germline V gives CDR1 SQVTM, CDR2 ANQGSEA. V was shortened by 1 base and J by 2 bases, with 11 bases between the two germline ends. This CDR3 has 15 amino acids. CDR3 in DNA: TGCAGCGTTGAAGGGGACGGAGGAAACACCGGGGAGCTGTTTTTT. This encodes CSVEGDGGNTGELFF.

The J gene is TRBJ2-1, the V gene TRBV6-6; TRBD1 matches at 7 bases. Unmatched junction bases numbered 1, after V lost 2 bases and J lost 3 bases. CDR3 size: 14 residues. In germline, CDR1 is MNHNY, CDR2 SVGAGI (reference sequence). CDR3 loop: CASSYRGLYNEQFF. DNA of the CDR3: TGTGCCAGCAGTTACAGGGGGCTCTACAATGAGCAGTTCTTC.

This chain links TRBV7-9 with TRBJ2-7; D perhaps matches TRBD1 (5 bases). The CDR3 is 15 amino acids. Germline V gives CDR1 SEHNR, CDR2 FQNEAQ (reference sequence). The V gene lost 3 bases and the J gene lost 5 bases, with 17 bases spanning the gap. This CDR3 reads CASSLITGRAHEQYF. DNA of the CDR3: TGTGCCAGCAGCTTGATTACGGGCAGGGCCCACGAGCAGTACTTC. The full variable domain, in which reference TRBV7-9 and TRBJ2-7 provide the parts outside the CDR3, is DTGVSQNPRHKITKRGQNVTFRCDPISEHNRLYWYRQTLGQGPEFLTYFQNEAQLEKSRLLSDRFSAERPKGSFSTLEIQRTEQGDSAMYLCASSLITGRAHEQYFGPGTRLTVT.

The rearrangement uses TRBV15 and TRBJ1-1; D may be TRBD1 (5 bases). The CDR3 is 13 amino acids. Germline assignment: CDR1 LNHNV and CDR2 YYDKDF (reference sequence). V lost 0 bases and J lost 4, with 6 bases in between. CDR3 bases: TGTGCCACCAGCAGAGACGGGGGCACTGAAGCTTTCTTT. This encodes CATSRDGGTEAFF.

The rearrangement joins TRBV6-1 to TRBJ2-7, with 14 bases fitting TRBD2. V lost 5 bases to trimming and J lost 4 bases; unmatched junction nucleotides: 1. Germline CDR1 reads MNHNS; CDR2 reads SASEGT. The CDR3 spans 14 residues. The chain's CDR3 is CASSRTSGRYEQYF. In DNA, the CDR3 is TGTGCCAGCAGTCGGACTAGCGGGAGGTACGAGCAGTACTTC.

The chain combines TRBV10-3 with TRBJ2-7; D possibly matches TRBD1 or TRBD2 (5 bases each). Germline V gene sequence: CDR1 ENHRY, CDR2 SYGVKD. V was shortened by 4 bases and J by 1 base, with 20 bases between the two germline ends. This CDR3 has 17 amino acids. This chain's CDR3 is CAISGATGGIGSYEQYF. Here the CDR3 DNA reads TGTGCCATCAGTGGCGCCACTGGGGGAATAGGGTCCTACGAGCAGTACTTC.

Here the CDR3 reads CASRRDRDPAKNIQYF. The CDR3 DNA reads TGCGCCAGCAGACGGGACAGGGATCCTGCCAAAAACATTCAGTACTTC. V is TRBV5-1 and J is TRBJ2-4; the match to TRBD1 covers 9 bases. J gave up 1 base and V 5 bases, and 7 bases lay outside the gene matches. From germline, CDR1 is SGHRS and CDR2 YFSETQ. CDR3 length equals 16 residues.